Listed below are T cell receptor beta chains from one sample, sequenced in a study of T cells in Graves' hyperthyroidism and ophthalmopathy. TCRdb passed the multiplex PCR reads through MiXCR, listing each CDR3 protein once. This table holds about 640,000 distinct CDR3 sequences, about 20% found once. The specimen sequenced was blood. These receptor sequences come from a man between 25 and 39 years old with Graves' ophthalmopathy. CDR3s include the opening cysteine and the closing phenylalanine or tryptophan. D genes are given only for firm matches. Rows give clone size only sometimes, using once, few, many, or a class for an expanded clone.

>many|.|TRBJ2-1|TRBV2
TGTGCCAGCAGTGTTCGCCCGGACAGCTACAATGAGCAGTTCTTC
CASSVRPDSYNEQFF
>many|TRBD2|TRBJ2-3|TRBV12-3/TRBV12-4
TGTGCCAGCAGTTTACAACTAGCGGGCACAGATACGCAGTATTTT
CASSLQLAGTDTQYF
>few|TRBD1|TRBJ2-7|TRBV16
TGTGCCAGCAGCCAATTGTCAGGGGGCGGCTACGAGCAGTACTTC
CASSQLSGGGYEQYF
>few|TRBD1|TRBJ1-5|TRBV6-2/TRBV6-3
TGTGCCAGCAGAACCGGGACAGCCAACAATCAGCCCCAGCATTTT
CASRTGTANNQPQHF
>many|.|TRBJ1-2|TRBV28
TGTGCCAGCAGTTTACTCTTGCCGGGAGGGGGCTACACCTTC
CASSLLLPGGGYTF
>many|.|TRBJ1-1|TRBV7-2
TGTGCCAGCAGGACTCCCCGACAGTCGAACACTGAAGCTTTCTTT
CASRTPRQSNTEAFF
>many|TRBD1|TRBJ2-7|TRBV12-3/TRBV12-4
TGTGCCAGCAGTCTCGGACAGGCGGGCGAGCAGTACTTC
CASSLGQAGEQYF
>.|TRBD2|TRBJ2-7|TRBV5-8
TGTGCCAGCAGCTTGTTGGGGGGGACTCAAATCCCCTACGAGCAGTACTTC
CASSLLGGTQIPYEQYF
>.|TRBD2|TRBJ2-5|TRBV20-1
TGCAGTGCACCGCTAGCGGGAAAGACCCAGTACTTC
CSAPLAGKTQYF
>.|TRBD2|TRBJ2-1|TRBV6-2/TRBV6-3
TGTGCCAGCAGAGCCATAGCGGGAGCAAGGTTCTTC
CASRAIAGARFF
>.|TRBD1|TRBJ1-4|TRBV6-1
TGTGCCAGCAGAAGACTTGGGACAGGCAGTAATGAAAAACTGTTTTTT
CASRRLGTGSNEKLFF
>few|.|TRBJ2-7|TRBV18
TGTGCCAGCTCACCACCCAGCGGAGTCCTCGAGCAGTACTTC
CASSPPSGVLEQYF
>many|.|TRBJ1-1|TRBV12-3/TRBV12-4
TGTGCCAGCAGTTTATCGTGGGGTTCGGGAACTGAAGCTTTCTTT
CASSLSWGSGTEAFF
>many|TRBD2|TRBJ2-7|TRBV11-3
TGTGCCAGCAGCTTACGGGGGGGAGGCGAGCAGTACTTC
CASSLRGGGEQYF
>.|.|TRBJ2-7|TRBV6-1
TGTGCCAGCAGTACGCGGATAAGCTCCTACGAGCAGTACTTC
CASSTRISSYEQYF
>many|TRBD1|TRBJ2-7|TRBV5-1
TGCGCCAGCAGCCCGGGACAGCCGTTCCGACCTACCTACGAGCAGTACTTC
CASSPGQPFRPTYEQYF
>.|.|TRBJ1-5|TRBV6-5
TGTGCCAGCAGTTACTCGGTCGGTTCGTTAAATCAGCCCCAGCATTTT
CASSYSVGSLNQPQHF
>.|TRBD1|TRBJ1-1|TRBV14
TGTGCCAGCAGCCAAGTATGGTGCCCCGGGACAGTGGGGTGTGGAGTAGGGGTGAACACTGAAGCTTTCTTT
CASSQVWCPGTVGCGVGVNTEAFF
>.|TRBD2|TRBJ2-1|TRBV6-5
TGTGCCAGCAGTTACTCCCCTAGCGGGAGGGCCGACAATGAGCAGTTCTTC
CASSYSPSGRADNEQFF